Detailed here is one T cell receptor beta chain. Its antigen remains unknown. The record originates from a study of cytomegalovirus exposure and HLA in healthy donors. Findings of the study overall: The likely origin of a cluster of highly shared sequence variants was a sequencing artifact. Associated with cytomegalovirus, according to the listing, were around 160 TCR beta chains. It was reported that the classifier diagnosed cytomegalovirus status with high specificity and sensitivity in both the original and validation cohorts.

CDR1 is LGHNA, CDR2 YSLEER, per germline. The CDR3 extends over 21 amino acids. The V and J ends lost 0 bases and 0 bases respectively, with 26 bases between them. Use of 60 Vbeta and 13 Jbeta primers characterized the PCR. The method was immunoSEQ multiplex PCR; TCRdb's version includes in-frame clones alone and lacks a portion of them. The table lists over 95,000 clones, approximately 80% of them singletons. The chain employs TRBV4-3 and TRBJ1-2; tentative D call: TRBD1 (5 bases). Sequencing used PBMCs. This receptor was taken from a female donor in good health and CMV-seronegative. The CDR3 DNA follows: TGCGCCAGCAGCCAAGAGTTAGGGGCGAGTTCATTTGGTCGGGCTAACTATGGCTACACCTTC. It codes for CASSQELGASSFGRANYGYTF.